This TCR beta chain was sequenced in a study of CD8 T cells in Susac syndrome. The CDR3 has 18 residues. Germline trimming cut 4 bases from V and 4 bases from J; bases unmatched to any gene: 11. The V gene's germline CDR1 is LNHDA and CDR2 SQIVND (reference sequence). RNA totalling about 0.45 to 1 ug underwent reverse transcription with random hexamers. Across 54 Vbeta and 13 Jbeta, immunoSEQ multiplex PCR amplified TCR beta CDR3. One entry per CDR3 protein results from TCRdb running MiXCR on the immunoSEQ multiplex PCR reads. The sample lists some 120,000 distinct CDR3 sequences; more than 90% were seen once. CD8+ and CD4+ T cells from blood underwent TCR beta sequencing. The control group consisted of healthy donors matched for age and sex. Negative isolation was applied to CD8+ and CD4+ T cells, and FACS enrichment was applied to TEMRA cells.

The origin of this receptor is a human donor in good health. Sequencing was performed on CD4+ T cells from PBMCs. The V call is TRBV19, the J call TRBJ2-6, with 9 positions matching TRBD1. CDR3 nucleotides: TGTGCCAGTAGTAAATACCGGGACAGGGTATCCGGGGCCAACGTCCTGACTTTC. Protein: CASSKYRDRVSGANVLTF.